The rows below give T cell receptor beta chains drawn from one sample of a study of T cell responses to AZD1222 COVID-19 vaccine. TCRdb keeps only in-frame clones here, not all; method: immunoSEQ multiplex PCR. This table holds 92,000 or so clones, approximately 87% found once. The sample consisted of peripheral blood, taken on day 0 of AZD1222 vaccination. Receptor source: an adult in good health. The CDR3 runs from the conserved cysteine through the conserved F or W. A D gene is named only where the DNA matches it firmly. Only some rows state a clone size, as once, few, many or a class for expanded clones.

>TRBJ1-2|TRBV7-2|TRBD1|17|few
TGTGCCAGCAGCTTAGGGGGGACAGGGGGCGAGAGCTATGGCTACACCTTC
CASSLGGTGGESYGYTF
>TRBJ1-5|TRBV28|TRBD1|14|NA
TGTGCCAGCAGTTTGGGACAGGGGAAACAGCCCCAGCATTTT
CASSLGQGKQPQHF
>TRBJ1-5|TRBV7-2|NA|14|once
TGTGCCAGCAGCCCCGCCCGGGGCAATCAGCCCCAGCATTTT
CASSPARGNQPQHF
>TRBJ1-2|TRBV28|TRBD1|13|NA
TGTGCCAGCTGCACAGGGGACGTCTATGGCTACACCTTC
CASCTGDVYGYTF
>TRBJ2-7|TRBV19|NA|12|NA
TGTGCCACTCAGGGGAACTTCTACGAGCAGTACTTC
CATQGNFYEQYF
>TRBJ2-7|TRBV29-1|NA|12|NA
TGCAGCGTCCCGCGAGACAGCTCCGAGCAGTACTTC
CSVPRDSSEQYF
>TRBJ1-5|TRBV7-8|NA|15|NA
TGTGCCAGCAGCTTAGGGTTTTTTAGCAATCAGCCCCAGCATTTT
CASSLGFFSNQPQHF
>TRBJ1-1|TRBV6-2/TRBV6-3|TRBD1|13|NA
TGTGCCAGCAGCCCGGACAGGGGGGAAGGTGCTTTCTTT
CASSPDRGEGAFF
>TRBJ2-6|TRBV7-9|TRBD1|19|NA
TGTGCCAGCAGTTCGAGACCGCGGGACAGGTCCTCTGGGGCCAACGTCCTGACTTTC
CASSSRPRDRSSGANVLTF
>TRBJ2-7|TRBV5-4|NA|14|NA
TGTGCCAGCAGCTTGCTGGGACAAGACTACGAGCAGTACTTC
CASSLLGQDYEQYF
>TRBJ2-5|TRBV21-1|NA|17|few
TGTGCCAGCAGCAAAGGGAGTCGGGACAGGGCTCAAGAGACCCAGTACTTC
CASSKGSRDRAQETQYF
>TRBJ1-2|TRBV9|NA|13|NA
TGTGCCAGCAGCCCCCGCGTCAACTATGGCTACACCTTC
CASSPRVNYGYTF
>TRBJ2-2|TRBV7-8|NA|16|NA
TGTGCCAGCAGCGCCGAATGGCGAACGACCACCGGGGAGCTGTTTTTT
CASSAEWRTTTGELFF
>TRBJ1-5|TRBV6-2/TRBV6-3|NA|13|NA
TGTGCCAGCAGCCCGTATGGGAATCAGCCCCAGCATTTT
CASSPYGNQPQHF
>TRBJ2-1|TRBV5-1|NA|15|NA
TGCGCCAGCAGCGGCGGGACAGCCTCCTACAATGAGCAGTTCTTC
CASSGGTASYNEQFF
>TRBJ2-1|TRBV13|TRBD2|16|NA
TGTGCCAGCAGCTTCCCCGGGACTAGCGGGGGAAATGAGCAGTTCTTC
CASSFPGTSGGNEQFF
>TRBJ2-2|TRBV24-1|TRBD1|16|NA
TGTGCCACCAGCCTGGGGAGACAGGGAAGGGCCGGGGAGCTGTTTTTT
CATSLGRQGRAGELFF
>TRBJ2-3|TRBV3-1/TRBV3-2|NA|15|NA
TGTGCCAGCAGCCAAGGTCTAGCTAGCACAGATACGCAGTATTTT
CASSQGLASTDTQYF
>TRBJ2-7|TRBV6-5|NA|14|NA
TGTGCCAGCAGTCGGGCAGACCTGGTGGGAGAGCAGTACTTC
CASSRADLVGEQYF
>TRBJ2-5|TRBV9|NA|11|NA
TGTGCCAGCGGCGGAGGAGAGACCCAGTACTTC
CASGGGETQYF
>TRBJ1-2|TRBV6-2/TRBV6-3|NA|13|once
TGTGCCAGCAGTTACTCGACGGGAGATGGCTACACCTTC
CASSYSTGDGYTF
>TRBJ2-1|TRBV24-1|NA|15|few
TGTGCCACCAGTGATTGCCCCCGGGGTCCAGGGGAGCAGTTCTTC
CATSDCPRGPGEQFF
>TRBJ2-1|TRBV11-3|NA|16|once
TGTGCCAGCAGCCTAGTCACGGGACTTGGGTACAATGAGCAGTTCTTC
CASSLVTGLGYNEQFF
>TRBJ1-6|TRBV3-1/TRBV3-2|NA|15|NA
TGTGCCAGCAGCCAAGCTACAGGAGGTAATTCACCCCTCCACTTT
CASSQATGGNSPLHF
>TRBJ1-4|TRBV11-3|NA|16|NA
TGTGCCAGCAGCTTCTCTAACGGGGGGCATAATGAAAAACTGTTTTTT
CASSFSNGGHNEKLFF
>TRBJ2-7|TRBV2|TRBD2|14|NA
TGTGCCAGCAGTGGGCTAGCGGGAGCCTACGAGCAGTACTTC
CASSGLAGAYEQYF
>TRBJ2-2|TRBV2|NA|14|once
TGTGCCAGCAGTGAACAGGGGCCCACCGGGGAGCTGTTTTTT
CASSEQGPTGELFF
>TRBJ2-5|TRBV3-1/TRBV3-2|TRBD1|15|NA
TGTGCCAGCAGCCCACTGGACAGGGTGGGAGAGACCCAGTACTTC
CASSPLDRVGETQYF
>TRBJ2-3|TRBV19|TRBD1|16|NA
TGTGCCAGTAGTGCCGGACAGGGTGTCGACACAGATACGCAGTATTTT
CASSAGQGVDTDTQYF
>TRBJ2-3|TRBV24-1|NA|15|NA
TGTGCCACCAGTGATTTTCGGGGTAGCACAGATACGCAGTATTTT
CATSDFRGSTDTQYF
>TRBJ2-1|TRBV29-1|TRBD1|16|NA
TGCAGCGTGACCCCGGGACAGGGGGCTTTGTACAATGAGCAGTTCTTC
CSVTPGQGALYNEQFF
>TRBJ2-1|TRBV28|TRBD2|18|NA
TGTGCCAGCAGTTTAGACGGACTAGCGGGAGGGTTCCACAATGAGCAGTTCTTC
CASSLDGLAGGFHNEQFF
>TRBJ2-1|TRBV27|TRBD2|15|NA
TGTGCCAGCAGTTTAGAACTAGCGGGCTACAATGAGCAGTTCTTC
CASSLELAGYNEQFF
>TRBJ2-7|TRBV9|TRBD2|14|NA
TGTGCCAGCAGTATAGCGGGAGAGCCATACGAGCAGTACTTC
CASSIAGEPYEQYF
>TRBJ2-3|TRBV11-2|NA|14|NA
TGTGCCAGCAGCTTAGCGCGGGCGACAGATACGCAGTATTTT
CASSLARATDTQYF
>TRBJ2-7|TRBV6-5|TRBD2|14|NA
TGTGCCAGCAAGTGGGCGGGAGAAAGCTACGAGCAGTACTTC
CASKWAGESYEQYF
>TRBJ2-7|TRBV6-2/TRBV6-3|NA|11|NA
TGTGCCAGCAGTTTTCTCTACGAGCAGTACTTC
CASSFLYEQYF
>TRBJ1-3|TRBV24-1|TRBD1|17|NA
TGTGCCACCAATGGATCTGATGGGGACAGGACTGGAAACACCATATATTTT
CATNGSDGDRTGNTIYF
>TRBJ2-5|TRBV28|TRBD2|15|NA
TGTGCCAGCAGCCGTAGTAGCGGGAGGCGAGAGACCCAGTACTTC
CASSRSSGRRETQYF
>TRBJ2-1|TRBV9|TRBD2|15|once
TGTGCCAGCAGTAATAGCGGGAGTCTGGAGAATGAGCAGTTCTTC
CASSNSGSLENEQFF
>TRBJ1-2|TRBV11-2|NA|13|NA
TGTGCCAGCAGCCAGCTGACAGCATATGGCTACACCTTC
CASSQLTAYGYTF
>TRBJ1-5|TRBV4-3|NA|16|NA
TGCGCCAGCAGCCAAGATATAGGGCAAGCTAATCAGCCCCAGCATTTT
CASSQDIGQANQPQHF
>TRBJ1-6|TRBV28|NA|12|NA
TGTGCCAGCAGTTTATTTAGGTCACCCCTCCACTTT
CASSLFRSPLHF
>TRBJ2-2|TRBV25-1|NA|14|NA
TGTGCCAGCAGTGAATCCAGGGACACCGGGGAGCTGTTTTTT
CASSESRDTGELFF
>TRBJ2-1|TRBV7-2|TRBD2|15|NA
TGTGCCAGCAGCTCTAGCGGGAGCCCTTACAATGAGCAGTTCTTC
CASSSSGSPYNEQFF
>TRBJ2-1|TRBV7-2|TRBD2|13|NA
TGTGCCAGCAGCTTCGCGGGAGGAGATGAGCAGTTCTTC
CASSFAGGDEQFF
>TRBJ2-5|TRBV7-3|NA|13|once
TGTGCCAGCAGCCAGGGTGCGGCGGCGGCCCAGTACTTC
CASSQGAAAAQYF
>TRBJ2-1|TRBV6-5|NA|10|NA
TGTGCCAGCGGCTCCAATGAGCAGTTCTTC
CASGSNEQFF
>TRBJ2-1|TRBV2|NA|13|NA
TGTGCCAGCAGATCTTGGGGGTACAATGAGCAGTTCTTC
CASRSWGYNEQFF
>TRBJ2-7|TRBV27|NA|14|once
TGTGCCAGCAGTTTCTCCCCTCCCCCGGGCGAGCAGTACTTC
CASSFSPPPGEQYF
>TRBJ2-2|TRBV7-3|NA|14|few
TGTGCCAGCAGCACCGGACAGTTCACCGGGGAGCTGTTTTTT
CASSTGQFTGELFF
>TRBJ2-1|TRBV7-9|NA|13|NA
TGTGCCAGCAGCTTATTCGTGGCTACTGAGCAGTTCTTC
CASSLFVATEQFF
>TRBJ1-6|TRBV19|NA|13|once
TGTGCCAGTACCGGACATGGGGGATCACCCCTCCACTTT
CASTGHGGSPLHF
>TRBJ2-3|TRBV19|TRBD2|14|NA
TGTGCCAGTAGTATCCAGGGAGGGGCAGATACGCAGTATTTT
CASSIQGGADTQYF
>TRBJ2-4|TRBV11-3|NA|15|NA
TGTGCCAGCAGCCCAAACGGGCTAGCCAAAAACATTCAGTACTTC
CASSPNGLAKNIQYF
>TRBJ1-1|TRBV2|TRBD1|17|NA
TGTGCCAGCAGTGAATACTGGGACAGGGTTGCTATCACTGAAGCTTTCTTT
CASSEYWDRVAITEAFF
>TRBJ1-5|TRBV19|NA|15|NA
TGTGCCAGTAGTATCGGGGGGGCACAACGGGAGCCCCAGCATTTT
CASSIGGAQREPQHF
>TRBJ2-1|TRBV3-1/TRBV3-2|TRBD2|20|NA
TGTGCCAGCAGTCAGGGTGGGAGGACTAGCGGGAGGACCTATTACAATGAGCAGTTCTTC
CASSQGGRTSGRTYYNEQFF